This TCR beta chain came from a study of beta chain features in type 1 diabetes. Study-level points and caveats: In all four CD4+ subsets, TCRB CDR3 length was significantly, moderately reduced in type 1 diabetes.

This CDR3 is built from 14 residues. From germline, CDR1 is SNHLY and CDR2 FYNNEI. Between the trimmed V and J ends, which lost 7 bases and 0 bases, there was a span of 10 bases. In this sample, this clone turned up a few times. Its matching antigen is unknown. Isolated RNA was reverse transcribed in full, so expressed TCRB transcripts were sequenced. Profiled with immunoSEQ multiplex PCR; TCRdb holds only in-frame clones, not every one. The table has over 300,000 clones, approximately 9.7% seen once; the top ten hold over 0.95%. Sequencing was done on a sample of central memory CD4+ T cells from blood. The V and J genes are TRBV2 and TRBJ2-1; maybe TRBD2 (6 bases). This receptor was obtained from a man younger than 45 with type 1 diabetes. The CDR3 sequence is CASKRESSYNEQFF. The CDR3 nucleotides read TGTGCCAGCAAACGGGAGAGCTCCTACAATGAGCAGTTCTTC. The complete variable domain, with remaining parts taken from reference TRBV2 and TRBJ2-1, reads EPEVTQTPSHQVTQMGQEVILRCVPISNHLYFYWYRQILGQKVEFLVSFYNNEISEKSEIFDDQFSVERPDGSNFTLKIRSTKLEDSAMYFCASKRESSYNEQFFGPGTRLTVL.